This T cell receptor (beta chain) was observed in a study of shared clonotypes between healthy human individuals. For the study at large: Plates per donor: three CD4 naive, three CD4 memory, two CD8 naive, one CD8 memory.

Germline assignment: CDR1 SGHRS and CDR2 YFSETQ. The ends were cut back, 5 bases at V and 4 bases at J, with 12 bases in the middle. The CDR3 is 13 amino acids. The data were produced by immunoSEQ multiplex PCR, yet TCRdb's version contains in-frame clones alone and is incomplete. The sample carries some 2 million clones, approximately 95% recorded once. The source of this sequence is a man between 18 and 29 years old in good health. V gene TRBV5-1 combines with J gene TRBJ1-2, with D possibly TRBD1 on 5 matching bases. Source material: naive CD4+ T cells sorted from blood. Subset meaning: CD45RA+ positively selected. The CDR3 sequence is CASSTDSTYGYTF. The CDR3 DNA follows: TGCGCCAGCAGTACTGACAGCACCTATGGCTACACCTTC.